The rows below give T cell receptor beta chains drawn from one sample of a study of monozygotic twins with cystic fibrosis. Clones were read by immunoSEQ multiplex PCR, and TCRdb kept only the in-frame ones, dropping some. The top ten clones hold 1.6% of a sample with just under 20,000 clones, less than 95% of them seen once. The sample was blood. The receptors shown here come from a girl aged 2 to 9 with cystic fibrosis. Both conserved end residues are part of each CDR3. D genes are given only for firm matches. Size tells how often a clone was seen (once, few, many) or the class of an expanded clone, and some rows leave it out.

d_gene: -; v_gene: TRBV5-8; abundance: -; j_gene: TRBJ1-4; CDR3nt: TGTGCCAGCAGCTTGGTATCGGATGAAAAACTGTTTTTT; CDR3aa: CASSLVSDEKLFF
d_gene: -; v_gene: TRBV19; abundance: few; j_gene: TRBJ1-5; CDR3nt: TGTGCCACTCAATCTAGGGATTTTAGCAATCAGCCCCAGCATTTT; CDR3aa: CATQSRDFSNQPQHF
d_gene: -; v_gene: TRBV5-1; abundance: -; j_gene: TRBJ2-5; CDR3nt: TGCGCCAGCAGCCCCTGGACGGGTTGGAGAGAGACCCAGTACTTC; CDR3aa: CASSPWTGWRETQYF
d_gene: -; v_gene: TRBV11-3; abundance: -; j_gene: TRBJ2-1; CDR3nt: TGTGCCAGCAGCTTATCGGGTATCAATGAGCAGTTCTTC; CDR3aa: CASSLSGINEQFF
d_gene: -; v_gene: TRBV27; abundance: -; j_gene: TRBJ1-2; CDR3nt: TGTGCCAGCAGTTTAACCTTCGCAGGGCGGTATGGCTACACCTTC; CDR3aa: CASSLTFAGRYGYTF
d_gene: -; v_gene: TRBV2; abundance: -; j_gene: TRBJ1-1; CDR3nt: TGTGCCAGCAGTATAGACACCTCGAACACTGAAGCTTTCTTT; CDR3aa: CASSIDTSNTEAFF
d_gene: TRBD2; v_gene: TRBV28; abundance: -; j_gene: TRBJ2-7; CDR3nt: TGTGCCAGCAGTCTATTAGCGGGAGTTGCCTACGAGCAGTACTTC; CDR3aa: CASSLLAGVAYEQYF
d_gene: -; v_gene: TRBV7-2; abundance: -; j_gene: TRBJ1-2; CDR3nt: TGTGCCAGCAGCCCGGACAGAAACTATGGCTACACCTTC; CDR3aa: CASSPDRNYGYTF
d_gene: -; v_gene: TRBV19; abundance: -; j_gene: TRBJ1-5; CDR3nt: TGTGCCAGTAGTACCCAGGGGCCCATCCAGCCCCAGCATTTT; CDR3aa: CASSTQGPIQPQHF
d_gene: -; v_gene: TRBV4-2; abundance: -; j_gene: TRBJ2-3; CDR3nt: TGTGCCAGCAGCCAAGAGCAGGGGCTCACAGATACGCAGTATTTT; CDR3aa: CASSQEQGLTDTQYF
d_gene: TRBD1; v_gene: TRBV5-1; abundance: -; j_gene: TRBJ2-3; CDR3nt: TGCGCCAGCAGCGGCGGGACAGGGGGCCGTGGAGATACGCAGTATTTT; CDR3aa: CASSGGTGGRGDTQYF
d_gene: TRBD2; v_gene: TRBV5-4; abundance: once; j_gene: TRBJ2-5; CDR3nt: TGTGCCAGCAGCACGCCCTTAGCGGGGGCCCAGTACTTC; CDR3aa: CASSTPLAGAQYF
d_gene: TRBD2; v_gene: TRBV27; abundance: -; j_gene: TRBJ2-1; CDR3nt: TGTGCCAGCAGTTTATGGCTAGCGGGGGATATATCCTACAATGAGCAGTTCTTC; CDR3aa: CASSLWLAGDISYNEQFF
d_gene: -; v_gene: TRBV11-2; abundance: -; j_gene: TRBJ2-5; CDR3nt: TGTGCCAGCAGCTTAGATCCAGGGTGGGAGGAAGAGACCCAGTACTTC; CDR3aa: CASSLDPGWEEETQYF
d_gene: -; v_gene: TRBV5-6; abundance: -; j_gene: TRBJ2-5; CDR3nt: TGTGCCAGCAGCCTGGGAGGCCCGGAGACCCAGTACTTC; CDR3aa: CASSLGGPETQYF
d_gene: TRBD2; v_gene: TRBV7-9; abundance: once; j_gene: TRBJ2-1; CDR3nt: TGTGCCAGCAGCGCGAGCGGGAGAAGGTACAATGAGCAGTTCTTC; CDR3aa: CASSASGRRYNEQFF
d_gene: -; v_gene: TRBV25-1; abundance: once; j_gene: TRBJ1-1; CDR3nt: TGTGCCAGCAGTGGGGGGTTCATGGAGGGAGTCCCCACTGAAGCTTTCTTT; CDR3aa: CASSGGFMEGVPTEAFF
d_gene: TRBD2; v_gene: TRBV4-3; abundance: few; j_gene: TRBJ2-2; CDR3nt: TGCGCCAGCAGCCAAGCACTAGCGGGAGCTATCGGGGAGCTGTTTTTT; CDR3aa: CASSQALAGAIGELFF
d_gene: -; v_gene: TRBV19; abundance: -; j_gene: TRBJ1-2; CDR3nt: TGTGCCAGTAGTATTTCAGACGCCAATGGCTACACCTTC; CDR3aa: CASSISDANGYTF
d_gene: -; v_gene: TRBV5-8; abundance: -; j_gene: TRBJ1-4; CDR3nt: TGTGCCAGCAGCTTTTATCACACTGGAACAACTAATGAAAAACTGTTTTTT; CDR3aa: CASSFYHTGTTNEKLFF
d_gene: -; v_gene: TRBV19; abundance: -; j_gene: TRBJ2-7; CDR3nt: TGTGCCAGTGGGAGGACAGCTACCTACGAGCAGTACTTC; CDR3aa: CASGRTATYEQYF
d_gene: -; v_gene: TRBV5-4; abundance: -; j_gene: TRBJ1-5; CDR3nt: TGTGCCAGCAGCTTAGGAGGACAGTTAAATCAGCCCCAGCATTTT; CDR3aa: CASSLGGQLNQPQHF
d_gene: -; v_gene: TRBV4-1; abundance: -; j_gene: TRBJ1-2; CDR3nt: TGCGCCAGCAGCCAAGACGAGGGGTTCTATGGCTACACCTTC; CDR3aa: CASSQDEGFYGYTF
d_gene: TRBD2; v_gene: TRBV5-6; abundance: -; j_gene: TRBJ2-7; CDR3nt: TGTGCCAGCAGCTCCCGAATAGCGGGATCTCCCTACGAGCAGTACTTC; CDR3aa: CASSSRIAGSPYEQYF
d_gene: TRBD2; v_gene: TRBV29-1; abundance: -; j_gene: TRBJ2-1; CDR3nt: TGCAGCGTTGTGACTAGCGCCGATGAGCAGTTCTTC; CDR3aa: CSVVTSADEQFF
d_gene: -; v_gene: TRBV18; abundance: -; j_gene: TRBJ2-3; CDR3nt: TGTGCCAGCTCACCGCCCGACAGTAACACAGATACGCAGTATTTT; CDR3aa: CASSPPDSNTDTQYF